This paragraph covers one T cell receptor (beta chain) sequence. This entry comes from a study of blood T cell repertoires in COVID-19. The V gene's germline CDR1 is SGHNT and CDR2 YENEEA. V was pared by 2 bases and J by 11 bases, with 3 bases of the junction left unmatched. CDR3 length: 12 amino acids. This table comes from immunoSEQ multiplex PCR, and its TCRdb copy is limited to in-frame clones, with some not included. Of around 310,000 clones in the sample, 89% were seen once. This sequence was found in a woman aged 60 to 75 with acute or convalescent COVID-19. The V and J genes are TRBV11-3 and TRBJ2-3, with 8 bases identical to TRBD2. Sequenced input: peripheral blood. CDR3 protein: CASSLSGSGQYF. The CDR3 DNA sequence: TGTGCCAGCAGCTTAAGCGGGAGCGGGCAGTATTTT.